The entry that follows covers one T cell receptor beta chain sequence. Its antigen is currently unknown. This record comes from a study of radiation and T cells in renal cell carcinoma. CDR1 is SGDLS and CDR2 is YYNGEE in the germline V gene. The V segment lost 3 bases and the J segment 4 bases; nucleotides outside the gene matches: 7. CDR3 length: 15 amino acids. Broader study findings: Without pretreatment biopsies, baseline tumor clonotype presence was undetermined.

Produced via immunoSEQ multiplex PCR; TCRdb's table is partial and in-frame only. This sample has 100,000 to 150,000 clones; about four fifths occur once, and the top ten carry approximately 6.3%. Time point described: blood 2 weeks post-SBRT. Documented treatment: 15 Gy SBRT to primary tumor, nephrectomy 4 weeks later. This clonotype was obtained from a man aged 50 or older with renal cell carcinoma. Sequences were derived from blood, sampled from a patient whose treatment included radiotherapy and nephrectomy. The chain recombines TRBV9 with TRBJ2-5; 9 bases are shared with TRBD2. DNA for the CDR3: TGTGCCAGCAGCGCCAGCGGGGGGACCGCAGAGACCCAGTACTTC. Protein sequence: CASSASGGTAETQYF.